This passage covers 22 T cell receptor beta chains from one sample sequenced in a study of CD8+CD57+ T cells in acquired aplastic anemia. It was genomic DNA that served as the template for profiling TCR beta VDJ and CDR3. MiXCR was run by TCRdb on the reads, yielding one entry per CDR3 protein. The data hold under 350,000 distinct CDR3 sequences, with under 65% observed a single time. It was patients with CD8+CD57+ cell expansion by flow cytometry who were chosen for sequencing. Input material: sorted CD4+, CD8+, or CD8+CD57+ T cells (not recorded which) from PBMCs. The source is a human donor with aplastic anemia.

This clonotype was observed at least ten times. CDR3 DNA sequence: TGCAGTGCTAGGCCGACAGGGACTAATGAAAAACTGTTTTTT. Translated, it gives CSARPTGTNEKLFF. V gene TRBV20-1 combines with J gene TRBJ1-4; 7 bases agree with TRBD1. This CDR3 has 14 residues. Trimming removed 3 bases from V and 2 bases from J; junction bases left unmatched: 3. The germline gives CDR1 DFQATT, CDR2 SNEGSKA (reference sequence).

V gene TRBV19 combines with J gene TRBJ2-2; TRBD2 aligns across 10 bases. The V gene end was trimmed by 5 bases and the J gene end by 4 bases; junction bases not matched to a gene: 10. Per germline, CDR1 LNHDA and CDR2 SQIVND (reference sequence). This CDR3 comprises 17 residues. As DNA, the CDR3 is TGTGCCAGTAGTGCCGCTAGCGGGAGTATGGCCACCGGGGAGCTGTTTTTT. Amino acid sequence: CASSAASGSMATGELFF.

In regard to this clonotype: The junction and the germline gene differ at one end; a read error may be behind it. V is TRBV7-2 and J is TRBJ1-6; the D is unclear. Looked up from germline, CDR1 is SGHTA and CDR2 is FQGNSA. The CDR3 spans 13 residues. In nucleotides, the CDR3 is TGTGCCAGCAGCTCCACAGTCAATTCACCCCTCCGCTTT. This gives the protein CASSSTVNSPLRF.

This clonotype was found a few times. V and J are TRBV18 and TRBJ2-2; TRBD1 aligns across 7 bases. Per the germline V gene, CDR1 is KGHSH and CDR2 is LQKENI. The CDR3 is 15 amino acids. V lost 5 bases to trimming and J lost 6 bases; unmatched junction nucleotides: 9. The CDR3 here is CASSTYSRGPGELFF. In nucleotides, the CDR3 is TGTGCCAGCTCAACGTATTCGAGGGGGCCCGGGGAGCTGTTTTTT.

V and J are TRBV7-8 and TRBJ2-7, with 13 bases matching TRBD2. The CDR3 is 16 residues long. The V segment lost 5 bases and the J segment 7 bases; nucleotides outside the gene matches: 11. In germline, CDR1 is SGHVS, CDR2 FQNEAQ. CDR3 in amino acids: CASSIYGLAGAREQYF. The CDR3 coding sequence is TGTGCCAGCAGCATCTACGGACTAGCGGGAGCGAGAGAGCAGTACTTC.

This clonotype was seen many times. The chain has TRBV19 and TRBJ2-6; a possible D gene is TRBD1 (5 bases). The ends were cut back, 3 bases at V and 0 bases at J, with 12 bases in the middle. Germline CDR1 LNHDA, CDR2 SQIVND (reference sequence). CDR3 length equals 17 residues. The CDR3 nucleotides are TGTGCCAGTAGTATCCAGGGTAGAATCTCTGGGGCCAACGTCCTGACTTTC. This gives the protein CASSIQGRISGANVLTF.

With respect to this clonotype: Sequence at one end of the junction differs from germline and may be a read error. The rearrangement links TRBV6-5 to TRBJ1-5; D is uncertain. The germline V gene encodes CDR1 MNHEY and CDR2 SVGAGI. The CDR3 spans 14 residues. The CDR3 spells CASSYGKSNQPQHF. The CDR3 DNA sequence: TGTGCCAGTAGTTACGGGAAATCCAATCAGCCCCAGCATTTT.

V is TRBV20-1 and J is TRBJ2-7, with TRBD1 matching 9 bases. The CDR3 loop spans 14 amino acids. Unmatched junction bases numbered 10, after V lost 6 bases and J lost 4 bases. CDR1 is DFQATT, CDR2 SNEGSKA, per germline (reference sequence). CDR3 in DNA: TGCAGTGCGACCCTCGTGGACAGGGGTTACGAGCAGTACTTC. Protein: CSATLVDRGYEQYF.

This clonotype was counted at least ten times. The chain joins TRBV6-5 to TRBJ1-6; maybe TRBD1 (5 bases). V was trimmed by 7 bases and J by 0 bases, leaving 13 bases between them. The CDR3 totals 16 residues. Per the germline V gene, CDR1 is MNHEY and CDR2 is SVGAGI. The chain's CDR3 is CASTREHSSYNSPLHF. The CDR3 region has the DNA TGTGCCAGCACCAGGGAGCATTCCTCCTATAATTCACCCCTCCACTTT.

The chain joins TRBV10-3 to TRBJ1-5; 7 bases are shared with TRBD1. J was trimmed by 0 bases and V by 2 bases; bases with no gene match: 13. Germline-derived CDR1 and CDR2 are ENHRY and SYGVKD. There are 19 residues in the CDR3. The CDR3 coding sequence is TGTGCCATCAGTGAGGGAAGGGACAGTGCCCTATATAGCAATCAGCCCCAGCATTTT. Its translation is CAISEGRDSALYSNQPQHF.

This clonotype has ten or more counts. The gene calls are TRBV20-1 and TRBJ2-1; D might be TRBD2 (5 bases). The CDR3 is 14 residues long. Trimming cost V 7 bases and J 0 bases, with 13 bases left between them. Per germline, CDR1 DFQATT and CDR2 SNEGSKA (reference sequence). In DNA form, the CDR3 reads TGCAGTGTTGCTCGCGGGCCCTCCTACAATGAGCAGTTCTTC. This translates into CSVARGPSYNEQFF.

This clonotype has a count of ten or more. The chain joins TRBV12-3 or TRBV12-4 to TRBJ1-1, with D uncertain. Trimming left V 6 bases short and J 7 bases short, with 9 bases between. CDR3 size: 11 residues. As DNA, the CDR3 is TGTGCCAGCAGATCCGGGTATGAAGCTTTCTTT. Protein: CASRSGYEAFF.

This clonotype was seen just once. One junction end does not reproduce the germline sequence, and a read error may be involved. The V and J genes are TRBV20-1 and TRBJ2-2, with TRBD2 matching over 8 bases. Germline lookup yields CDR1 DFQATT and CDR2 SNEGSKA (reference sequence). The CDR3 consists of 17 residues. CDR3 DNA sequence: TGCAGTGTTAGAGGGGGGGCGGGGGGAACGAACGCCGGGGAGCTGTTTTTT. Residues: CSVRGGAGGTNAGELFF.

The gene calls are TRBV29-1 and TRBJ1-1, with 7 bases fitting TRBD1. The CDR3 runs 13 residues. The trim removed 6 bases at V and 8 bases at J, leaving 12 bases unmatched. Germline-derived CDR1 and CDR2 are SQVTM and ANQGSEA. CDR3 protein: CSVENRQGSEAFF. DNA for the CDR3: TGCAGCGTAGAGAACCGACAGGGCTCCGAAGCTTTCTTT.

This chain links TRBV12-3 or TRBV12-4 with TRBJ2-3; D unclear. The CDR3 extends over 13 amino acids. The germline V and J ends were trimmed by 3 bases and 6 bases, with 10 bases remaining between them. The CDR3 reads CASSFVTRDTQYF. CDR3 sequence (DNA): TGTGCCAGCAGTTTTGTCACAAGGGATACGCAGTATTTT.

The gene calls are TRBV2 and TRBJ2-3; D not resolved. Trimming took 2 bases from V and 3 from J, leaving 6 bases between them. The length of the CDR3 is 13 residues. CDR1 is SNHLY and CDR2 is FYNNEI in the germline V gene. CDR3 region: CASSERRTDTQYF. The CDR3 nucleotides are TGTGCCAGCAGTGAAAGACGAACAGATACGCAGTATTTT.

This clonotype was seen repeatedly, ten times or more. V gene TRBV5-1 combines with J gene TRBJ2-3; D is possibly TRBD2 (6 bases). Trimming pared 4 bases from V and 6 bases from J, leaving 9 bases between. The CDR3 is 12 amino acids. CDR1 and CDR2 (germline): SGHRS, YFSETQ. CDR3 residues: CASSTGVDTQYF. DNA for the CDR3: TGCGCCAGCAGCACGGGGGTGGATACGCAGTATTTT.

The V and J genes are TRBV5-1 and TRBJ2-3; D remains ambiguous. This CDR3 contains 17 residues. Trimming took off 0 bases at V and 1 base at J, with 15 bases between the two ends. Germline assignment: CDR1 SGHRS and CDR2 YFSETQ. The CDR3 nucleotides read TGCGCCAGCAGCTTGGAGTGGGAATATGTAGGCACAGATACGCAGTATTTT. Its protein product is CASSLEWEYVGTDTQYF.

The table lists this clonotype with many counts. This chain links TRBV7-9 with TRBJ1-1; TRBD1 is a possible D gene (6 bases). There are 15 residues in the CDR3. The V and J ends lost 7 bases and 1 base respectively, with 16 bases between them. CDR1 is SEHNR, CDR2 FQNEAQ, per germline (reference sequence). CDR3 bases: TGTGCCAGCACTACCGGTCGGGGGCCGAACACTGAAGCTTTCTTT. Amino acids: CASTTGRGPNTEAFF.

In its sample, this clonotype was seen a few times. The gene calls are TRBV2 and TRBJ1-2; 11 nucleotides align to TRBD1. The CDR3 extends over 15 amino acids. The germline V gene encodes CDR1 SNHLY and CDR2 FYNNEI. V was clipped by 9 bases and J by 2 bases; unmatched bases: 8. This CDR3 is CASKPGTGGNYGYTF. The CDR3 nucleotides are TGTGCCAGTAAACCAGGGACAGGGGGGAACTATGGCTACACCTTC.

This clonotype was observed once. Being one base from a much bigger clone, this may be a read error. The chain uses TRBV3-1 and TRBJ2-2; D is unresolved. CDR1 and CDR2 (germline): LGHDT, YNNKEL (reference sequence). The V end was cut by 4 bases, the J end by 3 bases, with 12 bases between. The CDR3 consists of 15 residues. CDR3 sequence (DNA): TGTGCCAGCAGCCCCCGCCTTTTGGACACCGGGGAGCTGTTTTTT. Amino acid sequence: CASSPRLLDTGELFF.

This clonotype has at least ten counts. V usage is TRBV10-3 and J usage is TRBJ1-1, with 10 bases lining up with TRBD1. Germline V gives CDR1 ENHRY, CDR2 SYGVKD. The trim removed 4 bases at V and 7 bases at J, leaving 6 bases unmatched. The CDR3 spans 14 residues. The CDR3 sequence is CAISAGQGTNEAFF. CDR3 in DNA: TGTGCCATCAGTGCGGGACAGGGGACTAATGAAGCTTTCTTT.